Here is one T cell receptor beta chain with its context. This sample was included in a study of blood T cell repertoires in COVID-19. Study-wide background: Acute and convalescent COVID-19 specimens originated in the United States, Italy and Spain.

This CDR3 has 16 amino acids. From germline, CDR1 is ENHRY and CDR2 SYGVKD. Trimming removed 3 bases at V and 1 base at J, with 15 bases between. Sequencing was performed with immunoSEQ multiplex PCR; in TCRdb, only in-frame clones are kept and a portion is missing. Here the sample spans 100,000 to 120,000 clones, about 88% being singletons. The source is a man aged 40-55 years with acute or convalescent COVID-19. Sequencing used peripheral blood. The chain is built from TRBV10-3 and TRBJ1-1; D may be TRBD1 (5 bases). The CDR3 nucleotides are TGTGCCATCAGTGAATTCTCCCCGGGGGGGAACACTGAAGCTTTCTTT. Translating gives CAISEFSPGGNTEAFF.